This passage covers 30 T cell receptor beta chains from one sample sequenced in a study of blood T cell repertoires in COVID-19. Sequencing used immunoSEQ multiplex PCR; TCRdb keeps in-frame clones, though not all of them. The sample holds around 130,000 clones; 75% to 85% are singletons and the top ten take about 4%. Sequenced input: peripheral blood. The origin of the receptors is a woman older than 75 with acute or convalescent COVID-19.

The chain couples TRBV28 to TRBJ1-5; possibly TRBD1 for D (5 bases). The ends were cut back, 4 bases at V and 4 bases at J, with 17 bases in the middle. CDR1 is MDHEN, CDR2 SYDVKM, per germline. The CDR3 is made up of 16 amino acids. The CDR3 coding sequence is TGTGCCAGCAGTTCCCTTCAGGGAGGTATTAATCAGCCCCAGCATTTT. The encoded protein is CASSSLQGGINQPQHF. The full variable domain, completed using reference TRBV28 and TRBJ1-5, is DVKVTQSSRYLVKRTGEKVFLECVQDMDHENMFWYRQDPGLGLRLIYFSYDVKMKEKGDIPEGYSVSREKKERFSLILESASTNQTSMYLCASSSLQGGINQPQHFGDGTRLSIL.

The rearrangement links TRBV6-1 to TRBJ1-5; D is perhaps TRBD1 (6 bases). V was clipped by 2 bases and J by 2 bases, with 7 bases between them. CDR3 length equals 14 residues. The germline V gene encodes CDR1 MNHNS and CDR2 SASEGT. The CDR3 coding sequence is TGTGCCAGCAGTGAATCAGGGGGCAATCAGCCCCAGCATTTT. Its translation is CASSESGGNQPQHF.

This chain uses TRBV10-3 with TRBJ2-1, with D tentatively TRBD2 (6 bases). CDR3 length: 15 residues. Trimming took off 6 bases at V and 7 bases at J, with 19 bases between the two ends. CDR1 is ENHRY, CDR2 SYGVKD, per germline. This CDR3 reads CAIRETGTQGNEQFF. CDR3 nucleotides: TGTGCCATCAGGGAAACCGGGACTCAAGGGAATGAGCAGTTCTTC.

Written as DNA, the CDR3 is TGTGCTAGTGGCCAGGGACAGGGGTTTGACGGTGGCTACACCTTC. Translated, it gives CASGQGQGFDGGYTF. This sequence joins TRBV12-5 and TRBJ1-2; TRBD1 matches at 10 bases. CDR3 length: 15 residues. Unmatched junction bases numbered 11, after V lost 6 bases and J lost 7 bases. Germline V gene sequence: CDR1 LGHNT, CDR2 FRNRAP.

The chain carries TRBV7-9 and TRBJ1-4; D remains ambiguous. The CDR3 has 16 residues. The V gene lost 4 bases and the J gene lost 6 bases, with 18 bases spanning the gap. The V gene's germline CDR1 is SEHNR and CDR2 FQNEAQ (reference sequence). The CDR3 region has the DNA TGTGCCAGCAGCTCCCAGACCGGGTCCGCCGATGAAAAACTGTTTTTT. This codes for CASSSQTGSADEKLFF.

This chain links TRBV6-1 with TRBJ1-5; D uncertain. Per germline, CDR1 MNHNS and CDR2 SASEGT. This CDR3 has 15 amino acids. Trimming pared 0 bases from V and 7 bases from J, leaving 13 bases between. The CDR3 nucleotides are TGTGCCAGCAGTGAAGCGCGCCGGGGTAACCAGCCCCAGCATTTT. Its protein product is CASSEARRGNQPQHF.

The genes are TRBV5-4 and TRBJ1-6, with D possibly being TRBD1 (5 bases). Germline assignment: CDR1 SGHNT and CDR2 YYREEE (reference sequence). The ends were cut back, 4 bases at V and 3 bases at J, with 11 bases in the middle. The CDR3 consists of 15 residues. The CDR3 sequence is CASSLHRSYNSPLHF. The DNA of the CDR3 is TGTGCCAGCAGCCTGCACAGGAGCTATAATTCACCCCTCCACTTT.

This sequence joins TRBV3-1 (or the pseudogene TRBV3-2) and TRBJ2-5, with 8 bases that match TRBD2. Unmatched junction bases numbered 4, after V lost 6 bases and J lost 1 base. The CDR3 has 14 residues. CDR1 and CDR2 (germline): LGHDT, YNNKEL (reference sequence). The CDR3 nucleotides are TGTGCCAGCAGTACACTAGCGGCCCAAGAGACCCAGTACTTC. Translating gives CASSTLAAQETQYF.

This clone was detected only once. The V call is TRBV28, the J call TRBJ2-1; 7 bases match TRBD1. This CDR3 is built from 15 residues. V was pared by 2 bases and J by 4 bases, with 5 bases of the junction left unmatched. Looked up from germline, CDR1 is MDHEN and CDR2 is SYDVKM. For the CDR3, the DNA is TGTGCCAGCAGTTTAGTGGACAGGAATTACAATGAGCAGTTCTTC. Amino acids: CASSLVDRNYNEQFF.

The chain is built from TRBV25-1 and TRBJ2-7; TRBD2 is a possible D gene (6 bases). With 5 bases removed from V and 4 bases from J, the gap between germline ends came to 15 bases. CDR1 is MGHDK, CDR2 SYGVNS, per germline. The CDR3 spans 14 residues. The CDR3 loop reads CASSRSGSKYEQYF. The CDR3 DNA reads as TGTGCCAGCAGTCGTAGCGGTAGTAAGTACGAGCAGTACTTC.

CDR3: CASSLGFTSETQYF. The CDR3 DNA follows: TGTGCCAGCAGCTTAGGGTTCACATCCGAGACCCAGTACTTC. The chain uses TRBV7-9 and TRBJ2-5; no definite D call. This CDR3 has 14 residues. Germline loops: CDR1 SEHNR, CDR2 FQNEAQ (reference sequence). Trimming took 1 base from V and 5 from J, leaving 11 bases between them. Supplemented by reference TRBV7-9 and TRBJ2-5, the full variable domain reads DTGVSQNPRHKITKRGQNVTFRCDPISEHNRLYWYRQTLGQGPEFLTYFQNEAQLEKSRLLSDRFSAERPKGSFSTLEIQRTEQGDSAMYLCASSLGFTSETQYFGPGTRLLVL.

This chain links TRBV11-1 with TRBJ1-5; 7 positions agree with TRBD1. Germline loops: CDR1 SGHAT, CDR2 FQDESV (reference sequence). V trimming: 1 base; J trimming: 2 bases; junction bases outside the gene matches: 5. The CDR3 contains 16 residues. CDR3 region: CASSLGGGGGNQPQHF. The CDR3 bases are TGTGCCAGCAGCTTAGGAGGAGGGGGCGGCAATCAGCCCCAGCATTTT. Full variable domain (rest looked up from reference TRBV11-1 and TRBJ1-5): EAEVAQSPRYKITEKSQAVAFWCDPISGHATLYWYRQILGQGPELLVQFQDESVVDDSQLPKDRFSAERLKGVDSTLKIQPAELGDSAMYLCASSLGGGGGNQPQHFGDGTRLSIL.

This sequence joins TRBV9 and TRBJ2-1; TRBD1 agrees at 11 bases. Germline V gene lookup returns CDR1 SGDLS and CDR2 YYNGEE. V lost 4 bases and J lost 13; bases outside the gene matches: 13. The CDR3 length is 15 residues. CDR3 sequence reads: CASSPQGGQGGEQFF. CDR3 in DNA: TGTGCCAGCAGCCCCCAGGGGGGACAGGGGGGGGAACAGTTCTTC.

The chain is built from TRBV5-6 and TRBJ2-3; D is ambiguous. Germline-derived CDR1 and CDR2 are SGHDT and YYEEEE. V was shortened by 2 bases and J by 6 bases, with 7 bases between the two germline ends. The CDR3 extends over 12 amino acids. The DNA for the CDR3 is TGTGCCAGCAGCTTAGTTGCGGATACGCAGTATTTT. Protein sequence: CASSLVADTQYF.

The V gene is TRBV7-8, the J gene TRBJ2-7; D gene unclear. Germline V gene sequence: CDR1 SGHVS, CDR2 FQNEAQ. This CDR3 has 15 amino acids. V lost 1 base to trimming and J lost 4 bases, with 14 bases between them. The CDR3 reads CASSLEWRSVYEQYF. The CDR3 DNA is TGTGCCAGCAGCTTAGAGTGGCGGTCGGTTTACGAGCAGTACTTC.

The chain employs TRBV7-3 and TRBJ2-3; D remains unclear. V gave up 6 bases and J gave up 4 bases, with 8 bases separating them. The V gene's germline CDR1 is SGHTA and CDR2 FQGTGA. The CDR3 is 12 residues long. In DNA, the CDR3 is TGTGCCAGCAGGTCGGCGGCAGATACGCAGTATTTT. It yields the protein CASRSAADTQYF.

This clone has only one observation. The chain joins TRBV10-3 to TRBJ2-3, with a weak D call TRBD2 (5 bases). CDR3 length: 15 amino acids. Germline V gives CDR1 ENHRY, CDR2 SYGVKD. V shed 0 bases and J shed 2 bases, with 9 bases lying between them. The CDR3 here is CAISESAGYTDTQYF. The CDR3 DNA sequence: TGTGCCATCAGTGAGTCTGCGGGTTACACAGATACGCAGTATTTT.

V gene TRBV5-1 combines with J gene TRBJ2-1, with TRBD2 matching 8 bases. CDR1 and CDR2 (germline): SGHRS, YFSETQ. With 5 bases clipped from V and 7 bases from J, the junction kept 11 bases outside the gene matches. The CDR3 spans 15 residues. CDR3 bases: TGCGCCAGCAGGATGTTCGCGGGAGGTGGGAATGAGCAGTTCTTC. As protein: CASRMFAGGGNEQFF.

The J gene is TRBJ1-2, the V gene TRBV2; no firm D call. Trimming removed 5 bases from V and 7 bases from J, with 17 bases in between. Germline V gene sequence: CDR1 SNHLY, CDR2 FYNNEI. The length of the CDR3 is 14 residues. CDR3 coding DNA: TGTGCCAGCAGTTATACGGTCGGAGCAATTGGCTACACCTTC. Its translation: CASSYTVGAIGYTF. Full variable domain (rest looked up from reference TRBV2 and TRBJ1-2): EPEVTQTPSHQVTQMGQEVILRCVPISNHLYFYWYRQILGQKVEFLVSFYNNEISEKSEIFDDQFSVERPDGSNFTLKIRSTKLEDSAMYFCASSYTVGAIGYTFGSGTRLTVV.

CDR3 amino acids: CASSQGTAETQYF. CDR3 bases: TGTGCCAGCAGCCAAGGGACAGCGGAGACCCAGTACTTC. The chain employs TRBV9 and TRBJ2-5; TRBD1 matches at 7 bases. V gave up 4 bases and J gave up 5 bases; unmatched junction bases: 5. Germline V lookup: CDR1 SGDLS, CDR2 YYNGEE. The CDR3 runs 13 residues.

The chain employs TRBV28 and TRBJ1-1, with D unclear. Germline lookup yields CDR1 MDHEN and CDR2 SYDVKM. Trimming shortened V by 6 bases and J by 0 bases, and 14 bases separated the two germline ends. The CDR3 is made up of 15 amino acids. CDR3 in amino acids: CASSPLTSVNTEAFF. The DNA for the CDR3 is TGTGCCAGCAGCCCCCTTACTTCGGTGAACACTGAAGCTTTCTTT.

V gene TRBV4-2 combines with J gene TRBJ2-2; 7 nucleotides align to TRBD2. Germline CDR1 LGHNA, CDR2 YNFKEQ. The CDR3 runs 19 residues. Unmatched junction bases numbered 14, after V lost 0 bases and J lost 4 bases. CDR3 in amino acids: CASSQEFGRLAEGTGELFF. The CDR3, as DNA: TGTGCCAGCAGCCAAGAATTCGGGAGGCTAGCGGAAGGCACCGGGGAGCTGTTTTTT.

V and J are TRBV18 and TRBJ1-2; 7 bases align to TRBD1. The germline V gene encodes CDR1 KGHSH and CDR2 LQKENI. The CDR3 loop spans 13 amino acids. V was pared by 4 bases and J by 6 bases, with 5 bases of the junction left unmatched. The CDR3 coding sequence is TGTGCCAGCTCACAGGACAGGAACAATGGCTACACCTTC. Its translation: CASSQDRNNGYTF.

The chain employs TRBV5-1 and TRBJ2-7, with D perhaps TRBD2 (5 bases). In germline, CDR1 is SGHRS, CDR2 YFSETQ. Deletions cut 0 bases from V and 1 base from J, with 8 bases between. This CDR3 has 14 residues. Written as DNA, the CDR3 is TGCGCCAGCAGCTTGGGGCCGGGGTCCTACGAGCAGTACTTC. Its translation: CASSLGPGSYEQYF.

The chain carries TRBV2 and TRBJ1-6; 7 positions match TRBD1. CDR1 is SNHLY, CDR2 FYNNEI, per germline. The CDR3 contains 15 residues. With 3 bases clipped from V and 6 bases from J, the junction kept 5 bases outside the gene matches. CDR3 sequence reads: CASSDQGVVNSPLHF. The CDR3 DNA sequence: TGTGCCAGCAGTGACCAGGGGGTGGTTAATTCACCCCTCCACTTT. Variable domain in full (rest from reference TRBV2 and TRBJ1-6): EPEVTQTPSHQVTQMGQEVILRCVPISNHLYFYWYRQILGQKVEFLVSFYNNEISEKSEIFDDQFSVERPDGSNFTLKIRSTKLEDSAMYFCASSDQGVVNSPLHFGNGTRLTVT.

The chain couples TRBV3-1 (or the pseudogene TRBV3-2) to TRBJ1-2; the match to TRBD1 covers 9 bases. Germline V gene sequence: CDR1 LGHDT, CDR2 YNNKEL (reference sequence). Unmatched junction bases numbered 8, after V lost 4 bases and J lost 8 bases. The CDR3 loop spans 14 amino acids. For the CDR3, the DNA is TGTGCCAGCAGCCTTGGACAGGGGAAGAACGGCTACACCTTC. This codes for CASSLGQGKNGYTF.

The CDR3 nucleotides are TGTGCCAGCAGTTCACTGGCTCGGGACAGGACCTACGAGCAGTACTTC. Protein product: CASSSLARDRTYEQYF. V usage is TRBV25-1 and J usage is TRBJ2-7, with 8 bases fitting TRBD1. Trimming cost V 5 bases and J 2 bases; bases outside gene matches: 11. CDR1 and CDR2 from the germline V gene are MGHDK and SYGVNS. CDR3 length equals 16 residues.

CDR3 nucleotide sequence: TGTGCCAGCAGCTTAAACGGGGGGGCCTACGAGCAGTACTTC. Amino acids: CASSLNGGAYEQYF. The chain uses TRBV7-3 and TRBJ2-7, with 8 bases lining up with TRBD2. Germline loops: CDR1 SGHTA, CDR2 FQGTGA. CDR3 length equals 14 residues. The J segment lost 2 bases and the V segment lost 1 base, leaving 1 base of the junction unmatched.

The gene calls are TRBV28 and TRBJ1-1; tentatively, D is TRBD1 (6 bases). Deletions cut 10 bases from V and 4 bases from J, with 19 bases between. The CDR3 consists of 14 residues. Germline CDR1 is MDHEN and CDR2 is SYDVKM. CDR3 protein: CATVHRDVSTEAFF. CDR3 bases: TGTGCCACCGTACACAGGGATGTCTCCACTGAAGCTTTCTTT.

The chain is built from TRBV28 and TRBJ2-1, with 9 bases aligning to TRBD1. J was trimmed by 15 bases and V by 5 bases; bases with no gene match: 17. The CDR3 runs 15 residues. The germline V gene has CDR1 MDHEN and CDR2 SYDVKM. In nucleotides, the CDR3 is TGTGCCAGCAGTCCGCCCCCGGGACAGGGAAAGTATCCGTTCTTC. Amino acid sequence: CASSPPPGQGKYPFF.